The next 10 T cell receptor beta chains were all read from a single sample in a study of cytomegalovirus exposure and HLA in healthy donors. The PCR used 60 Vbeta and 13 Jbeta primers. Sequenced by immunoSEQ multiplex PCR; TCRdb stores in-frame clones only, minus some. The repertoire includes about 160,000 clones, 75% to 80% of them detected once, and around 0.98% sits in the top ten. Source material: PBMCs. Receptors originate from a woman in her fifties or sixties in good health and CMV-seropositive.

The chain is built from TRBV5-4 and TRBJ2-7, with 8 bases lining up with TRBD2. The CDR3 is 18 amino acids. V shed 0 bases, J shed 1 base, and the junction held 12 bases outside the gene matches. Germline V CDR1 and CDR2: SGHNT, YYREEE (reference sequence). The CDR3 spells CASSLGVASGTSSYEQYF. The CDR3 DNA follows: TGTGCCAGCAGCTTGGGGGTAGCTTCCGGGACTAGTTCCTACGAGCAGTACTTC.

The chain uses TRBV28 and TRBJ2-1; D perhaps matches TRBD2 (7 bases). The V gene's germline CDR1 is MDHEN and CDR2 SYDVKM. The V and J ends lost 4 bases and 1 base respectively, with 20 bases between them. The CDR3 sequence is 18 residues long. Written as DNA, the CDR3 is TGTGCCAGCAGTTGGGGGGGGGCACAGGGAGGATCCTACAATGAGCAGTTCTTC. Its translation is CASSWGGAQGGSYNEQFF. Together with reference TRBV28 and TRBJ2-1, the CDR3 gives the full variable domain: DVKVTQSSRYLVKRTGEKVFLECVQDMDHENMFWYRQDPGLGLRLIYFSYDVKMKEKGDIPEGYSVSREKKERFSLILESASTNQTSMYLCASSWGGAQGGSYNEQFFGPGTRLTVL.

The V and J genes are TRBV5-4 and TRBJ1-6; D is unclear. The CDR3 loop spans 14 amino acids. The germline gives CDR1 SGHNT, CDR2 YYREEE (reference sequence). The ends were cut back, 2 bases at V and 3 bases at J, with 6 bases in the middle. This CDR3 is CASSFAGYNSPLHF. Written as DNA, the CDR3 is TGTGCCAGCAGCTTCGCAGGCTATAATTCACCCCTCCACTTT.

This clone is a singleton in its sample. The missing conserved phenylalanine or tryptophan at the end of this CDR3 makes a read error likely. The chain couples TRBV12-5 to TRBJ1-4, with a possible D match to TRBD1 (5 bases). The CDR3 extends over 14 amino acids. The V gene lost 7 bases and the J gene lost 7 bases, with 16 bases spanning the gap. Germline V lookup: CDR1 LGHNT, CDR2 FRNRAP. CDR3 protein: CASASIMGGEKLFV. CDR3 in DNA: TGTGCTAGTGCCTCTATCATGGGGGGTGAAAAACTGTTTGTT.

This clone showed up just a few times. The CDR3 loop is CASSLVTATTEAFF. In DNA, the CDR3 is TGTGCCAGCAGCTTGGTGACAGCAACCACTGAAGCTTTCTTT. This chain joins TRBV5-5 and TRBJ1-1; D perhaps matches TRBD1 (5 bases). The CDR3 is 14 amino acids. CDR1 is SGHKS, CDR2 YYEKEE, per germline (reference sequence). The V end was cut by 0 bases, the J end by 4 bases, with 10 bases between.

The V and J genes are TRBV7-2 and TRBJ1-6; D ambiguous. Trimming pared 5 bases from V and 7 bases from J, leaving 15 bases between. CDR3 length: 15 residues. Germline V lookup: CDR1 SGHTA, CDR2 FQGNSA. The DNA of the CDR3 is TGTGCCAGCAGCCCCGCCCGGGTTGGAAATTCACCCCTCCACTTT. This gives the protein CASSPARVGNSPLHF.

V is TRBV18 and J is TRBJ1-3; 7 nucleotides agree with TRBD1. Germline V lookup: CDR1 KGHSH, CDR2 LQKENI. V shed 4 bases, J shed 2 bases, and the junction held 2 bases outside the gene matches. The CDR3 contains 14 residues. This CDR3 reads CASSQDRAGNTIYF. The CDR3 bases are TGTGCCAGCTCACAAGACAGGGCTGGAAACACCATATATTTT.

This clone appeared once. V gene TRBV28 combines with J gene TRBJ1-2; 12 positions match TRBD1. Germline-derived CDR1 and CDR2 are MDHEN and SYDVKM. This CDR3 contains 13 residues. Unmatched junction bases numbered 5, after V lost 6 bases and J lost 9 bases. The CDR3 DNA follows: TGTGCCAGCAGCCCCGGGACAGGGGGCCGCTACACCTTC. Protein product: CASSPGTGGRYTF.

V gene TRBV2 combines with J gene TRBJ1-2; tentative D call: TRBD1 (6 bases). The germline V gene has CDR1 SNHLY and CDR2 FYNNEI. This CDR3 contains 16 residues. V was cut by 6 bases and J by 1 base, with 18 bases left in between. This chain's CDR3 is CASRPTGHQFNYGYTF. The CDR3 DNA follows: TGTGCCAGCAGACCGACAGGTCACCAATTTAACTATGGCTACACCTTC.

V gene TRBV10-2 combines with J gene TRBJ1-5; the D is unclear. CDR3 length: 13 amino acids. V lost 6 bases and J 5 bases, leaving 11 bases between the germline ends. The germline gives CDR1 WSHSY, CDR2 SAAADI. The chain's CDR3 is CASSPGMDQPQHF. DNA for the CDR3: TGCGCCAGCAGCCCCGGGATGGATCAGCCCCAGCATTTT.